This T cell receptor beta chain was recorded in a study of neoadjuvant anti-PD-1 for oral cavity cancer. Looking at the study overall: Patients without progression received a fourth nivolumab dose around day 43, then surgical resection on days 50-56.

Patients had newly diagnosed, untreated stage II-IVA oral cavity squamous cell carcinoma. CDR3 length: 15 residues. Germline CDR1 is LNHDA and CDR2 is SQIVND (reference sequence). V shed 5 bases and J shed 4 bases, with 15 bases lying between them. PBMC libraries mostly used roughly 500 ng of input genomic DNA, with six replicates per sample. Using immunoSEQ multiplex PCR, the repertoire was profiled, and TCRdb retains in-frame clones only, with some absent. The sample lists about 14,000 clones; 50% to 70% were seen once. The receptor's source is a person between 40 and 85 years old with oral cavity squamous cell carcinoma. The sample was PBMCs, taken before nivolumab (anti-PD-1) treatment. J is TRBJ1-3 and V is TRBV19; TRBD1 is a possible D gene (5 bases). The CDR3 region is CASSPAGTTGNTIYF. The CDR3 DNA reads as TGTGCCAGTAGTCCGGCCGGGACGACCGGAAACACCATATATTTT.